This TCR beta chain was sequenced during a study of T cell clusters in autoimmune cytopenias (dated 2019 in TCRdb). Background on the whole study: Per sample, TRB sequencing gave a median depth of about 53,000 reads and a median of 2,350 distinct TRB clonotypes. Peripheral blood TRB and IGH repertoires were sequenced in autoimmune cytopenia patients at active disease and during treatment follow-up, alongside healthy, CLL and autoimmune hepatitis controls. The goal of the study was to determine whether autoimmune cytopenia patients have a disease-specific immune repertoire signature that could serve as a blood-based biomarker. Beyond this particular receptor, the publication reports: GLIPH suggested that primary autoimmune cytopenia patients lacked physiological T cell clusters: 51 clusters were exclusive to healthy donors versus approximately 18 exclusive to patients. In the comparison of secondary cytopenia with CLL, the cluster-lack signature was not observed, apparently because the dominant lymphoma-associated repertoire masked the signature. Compared with active autoimmune hepatitis patients, healthy donors had almost three times as many exclusive TRB clusters, a finding consistent with an autoimmunity-wide signature. The T cell clusters were defined only in silico, and the functional role of the clusters still needed to be validated experimentally. The TRB repertoire shifts, including less even repertoires in secondary cytopenia and CLL, mostly reflected lymphoma bias and not autoimmunity.

To amplify TRB rearrangements, a touch-down multiplex PCR protocol was run with the TRB-A and TRB-B primer pools combined in a single tube. Two consecutive PCR reactions with Phusion HS II polymerase added Illumina adapters and sample indices to the amplicons. The amplicons were purified from gel with the NucleoSpin Gel and PCR Clean-up kit, after which the amplicons were quantified by Qubit and checked for quality on an Agilent 2100 Bioanalyzer. Sequencing of the libraries was done on an Illumina MiSeq with 600-cycle, single-indexed, paired-end runs. Regarding the original processing steps: TRB reads were aligned and assembled with MiXCR version 2.1.12 using the default MiXCR reference library. A clone was defined by each unique CDR3 nucleotide sequence, and the analysis included only productive sequences with two or more reads. Repertoire diversity was assessed by alpha-parameterized diversity profiles (alpha 0 to 5), including Shannon (alpha 1) and Simpson (alpha 2) indices, computed with an R script. The tcR package was used to compute combinatorial TRB VJ usage, and cohorts were compared on this usage by principal component analysis with ade4. Using GLIPH, TCRbeta CDR3s were clustered on pairs of cohorts matched for age and read depth, and a Wilcoxon test was used to compare cluster frequencies. Through TCRdb reprocessing, the reads give one entry per CDR3 protein sequence; DNA is omitted. TCRdb, not the original authors, processed these V and J calls. The sample's table covers 2,000 or so distinct CDR3 sequences. Approximately 72% of the sample lies in the top ten.

As concerns this clonotype: Its antigen is unknown.

CDR1 and CDR2, per the germline V gene (reference sequence), are SSHAT and FNYEAQ. Including cysteine and phenylalanine, the CDR3 has 12 amino acids. No DNA was logged. For each sample, TRB amplification used 200 to 250 ng of peripheral blood genomic DNA, equal to some 35,000 genome equivalents. The chain links TRBV7-7 with TRBJ2-1; TCRdb calls TRBD2, which cannot be checked without DNA. This receptor was identified in a human donor with an autoimmune cytopenia or autoimmune hepatitis (not recorded which). Sequenced sample: peripheral blood. CDR3 sequence: CASSQQSGEQFF. Supplemented by the reference TRBV7-7 and TRBJ2-1 proteins around the CDR3, the complete variable domain is GAGVSQSPRYKVTKRGQDVTLRCDPISSHATLYWYQQALGQGPEFLTYFNYEAQPDKSGLPSDRFSAERPEGSISTLTIQRTEQRDSAMYRCASSQQSGEQFFGPGTRLTVL.